This TCR beta chain was documented in a study of Graves' ophthalmopathy and Graves' hyperthyroidism. The study's findings and limits: In separating ophthalmopathy from stable hyperthyroidism, a 13-signature model achieved about 90% sensitivity and around 80% specificity. Most thyroid-expanded clonotypes exceeding 0.001 frequency were also found in blood.

The study recruited hyperthyroidism patients aged 18 to 65 who were newly diagnosed, under 2 months' duration. The sample holds many counts of this clonotype. Its antigen is not known. As the template, RNA transcripts were used to amplify TCR beta CDR3 regions. RT-PCR with HTBI primers came first, then second-round multiplex PCR. A single record per CDR3 protein comes from TCRdb applying MiXCR to the multiplex PCR reads. The sample carries about 1.2 million distinct CDR3 sequences, about 36% recorded once. Trimming took 4 bases from V and 10 from J, leaving 11 bases between them. Per germline, CDR1 SGHKS and CDR2 YYEKEE (reference sequence). The CDR3 is 11 amino acids.

This TCR came from an adult man with Graves' hyperthyroidism. V and J are TRBV5-5 and TRBJ1-2; a possible D gene is TRBD1 (6 bases). The sample was peripheral blood or thyroid tissue (not recorded which). CDR3 bases: TGTGCCAGCAGCATCGGACAGCACTACACCTTC. This codes for CASSIGQHYTF.